This T cell receptor (beta chain) was identified in a study of T cell changes during pregnancy in multiple sclerosis. Germline CDR1 reads LNHDA; CDR2 reads SQIVND (reference sequence). Germline trimming cut 4 bases from V and 0 bases from J; bases unmatched to any gene: 0. The CDR3 runs 14 residues. Measured with immunoSEQ multiplex PCR; TCRdb has only the in-frame clones, and not every one. The table lists fewer than 80,000 clones, roughly 91% of them singletons. This material consisted of CD4+ T cells from peripheral blood mononuclear cells, taken in the third trimester of pregnancy. The chain uses TRBV19 and TRBJ1-1; 9 bases are a match to TRBD1. This sequence was found in a female donor in good health, enrolled as a control in a pregnancy study. The CDR3 loop is CASSRDRVNTEAFF. The CDR3 DNA follows: TGTGCCAGTAGTAGGGACAGGGTGAACACTGAAGCTTTCTTT.